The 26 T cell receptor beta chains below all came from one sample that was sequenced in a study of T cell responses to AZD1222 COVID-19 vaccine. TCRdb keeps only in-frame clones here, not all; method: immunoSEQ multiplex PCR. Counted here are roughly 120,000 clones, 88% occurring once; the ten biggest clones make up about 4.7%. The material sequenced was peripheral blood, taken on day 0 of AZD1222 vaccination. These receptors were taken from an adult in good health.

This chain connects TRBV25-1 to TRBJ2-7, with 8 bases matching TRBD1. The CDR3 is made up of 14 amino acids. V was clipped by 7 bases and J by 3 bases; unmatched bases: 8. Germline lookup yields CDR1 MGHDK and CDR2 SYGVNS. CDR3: CASKGAGGLYEQYF. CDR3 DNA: TGTGCCAGCAAGGGGGCAGGGGGCCTCTACGAGCAGTACTTC.

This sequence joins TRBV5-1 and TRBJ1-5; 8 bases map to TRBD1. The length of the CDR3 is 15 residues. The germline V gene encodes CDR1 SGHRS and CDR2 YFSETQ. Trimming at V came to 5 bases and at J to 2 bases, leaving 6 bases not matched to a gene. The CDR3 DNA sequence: TGCGCCAGCAGGGTCGGGACAGGTCGCAATCAGCCCCAGCATTTT. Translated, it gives CASRVGTGRNQPQHF. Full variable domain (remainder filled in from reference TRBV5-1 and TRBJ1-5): KAGVTQTPRYLIKTRGQQVTLSCSPISGHRSVSWYQQTPGQGLQFLFEYFSETQRNKGNFPGRFSGRQFSNSRSEMNVSTLELGDSALYLCASRVGTGRNQPQHFGDGTRLSIL.

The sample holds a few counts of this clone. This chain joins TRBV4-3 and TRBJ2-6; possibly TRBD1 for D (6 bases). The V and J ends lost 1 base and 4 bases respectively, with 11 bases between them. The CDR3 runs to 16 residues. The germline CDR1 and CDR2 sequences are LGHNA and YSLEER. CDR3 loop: CASSQATGTGANVLTF. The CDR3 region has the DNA TGCGCCAGCAGCCAAGCAACAGGGACCGGGGCCAACGTCCTGACTTTC.

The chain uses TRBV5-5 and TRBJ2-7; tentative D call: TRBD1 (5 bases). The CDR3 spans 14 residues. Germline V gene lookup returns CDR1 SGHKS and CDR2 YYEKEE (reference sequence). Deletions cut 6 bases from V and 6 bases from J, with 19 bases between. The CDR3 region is CASTLGPDRSEQYF. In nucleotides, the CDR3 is TGTGCCAGCACCCTGGGTCCCGACAGATCCGAGCAGTACTTC.

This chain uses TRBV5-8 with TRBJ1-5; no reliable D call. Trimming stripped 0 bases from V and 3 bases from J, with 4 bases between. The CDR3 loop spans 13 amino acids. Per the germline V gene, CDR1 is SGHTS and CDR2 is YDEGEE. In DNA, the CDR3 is TGTGCCAGCAGCTTGGAGGTCAATCAGCCCCAGCATTTT. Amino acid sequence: CASSLEVNQPQHF.

CDR3 DNA: TGTGCCAGCAGGCCCTCTAGCGGATCCCCCCCATACGAGCAGTACTTC. This gives the protein CASRPSSGSPPYEQYF. The genes are TRBV2 and TRBJ2-7; 7 bases are a match to TRBD2. V was clipped by 6 bases and J by 4 bases; unmatched bases: 15. CDR3 length: 16 residues. CDR1 and CDR2 (germline): SNHLY, FYNNEI.

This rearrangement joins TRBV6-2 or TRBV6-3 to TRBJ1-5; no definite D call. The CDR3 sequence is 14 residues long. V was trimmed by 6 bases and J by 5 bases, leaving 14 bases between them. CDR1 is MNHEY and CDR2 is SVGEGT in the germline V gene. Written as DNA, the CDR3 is TGTGCCAGCAGCCCCGGGAGGGTGGATCAGCCCCAGCATTTT. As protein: CASSPGRVDQPQHF.

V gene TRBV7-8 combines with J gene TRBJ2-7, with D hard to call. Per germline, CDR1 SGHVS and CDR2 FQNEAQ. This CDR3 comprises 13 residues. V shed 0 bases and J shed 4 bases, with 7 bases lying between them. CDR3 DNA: TGTGCCAGCAGCTTAGCGCGAGAATACGAGCAGTACTTC. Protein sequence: CASSLAREYEQYF.

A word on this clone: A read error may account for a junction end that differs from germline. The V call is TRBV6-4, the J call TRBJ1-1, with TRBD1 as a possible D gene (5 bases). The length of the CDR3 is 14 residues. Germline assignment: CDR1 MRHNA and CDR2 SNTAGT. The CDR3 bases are TGTGCCAGCACTGACAGCGGGTCAGCCACTGAAGCTTTCTTT. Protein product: CASTDSGSATEAFF.

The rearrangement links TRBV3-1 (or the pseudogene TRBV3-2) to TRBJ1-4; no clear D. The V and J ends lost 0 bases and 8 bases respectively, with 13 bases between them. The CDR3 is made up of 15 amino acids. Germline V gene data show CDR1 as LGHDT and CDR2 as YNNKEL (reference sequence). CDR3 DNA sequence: TGTGCCAGCAGCCAAGAGTCACGGGTGGGGGAAAAACTGTTTTTT. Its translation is CASSQESRVGEKLFF.

The CDR3 DNA is TGTGCCAGCTCACAGGGGGCCGACGATCAGCCCCAGCATTTT. Amino acids: CASSQGADDQPQHF. The gene calls are TRBV18 and TRBJ1-5, with 7 bases identical to TRBD1. The CDR3 contains 14 residues. J gave up 5 bases and V 4 bases, and 5 bases lay outside the gene matches. Germline CDR1 and CDR2: KGHSH and LQKENI.

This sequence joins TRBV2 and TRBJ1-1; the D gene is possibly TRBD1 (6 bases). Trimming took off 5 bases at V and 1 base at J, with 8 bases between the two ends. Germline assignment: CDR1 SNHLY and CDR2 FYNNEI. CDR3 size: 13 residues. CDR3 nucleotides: TGTGCCAGCAGTCGGACAGAGAACACTGAAGCTTTCTTT. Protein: CASSRTENTEAFF.

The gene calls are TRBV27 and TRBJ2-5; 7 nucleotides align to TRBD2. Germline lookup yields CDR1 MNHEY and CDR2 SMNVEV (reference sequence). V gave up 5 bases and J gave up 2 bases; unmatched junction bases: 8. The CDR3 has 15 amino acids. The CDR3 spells CASSPPGLTQETQYF. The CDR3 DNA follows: TGTGCCAGCAGTCCACCGGGACTAACTCAAGAGACCCAGTACTTC.

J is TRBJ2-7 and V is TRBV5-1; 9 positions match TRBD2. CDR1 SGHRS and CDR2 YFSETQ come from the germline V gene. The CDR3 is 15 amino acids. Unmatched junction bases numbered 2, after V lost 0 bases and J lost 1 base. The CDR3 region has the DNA TGCGCCAGCAGCTTGGCCCTAGCGGGGTCCTACGAGCAGTACTTC. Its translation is CASSLALAGSYEQYF.

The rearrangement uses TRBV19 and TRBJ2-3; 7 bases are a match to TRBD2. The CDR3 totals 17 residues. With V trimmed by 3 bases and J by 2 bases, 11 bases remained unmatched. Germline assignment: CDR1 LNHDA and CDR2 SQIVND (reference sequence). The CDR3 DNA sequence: TGTGCCAGTAGTATGTCCCCGACTAGCTCTATCACAGATACGCAGTATTTT. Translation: CASSMSPTSSITDTQYF.

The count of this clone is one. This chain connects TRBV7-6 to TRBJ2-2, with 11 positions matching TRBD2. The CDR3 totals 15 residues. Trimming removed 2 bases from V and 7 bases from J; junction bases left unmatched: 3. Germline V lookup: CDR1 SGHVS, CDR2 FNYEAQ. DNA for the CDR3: TGTGCCAGCAGCTTACGGCTAGCGGGGGGCGGGGAGCTGTTTTTT. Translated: CASSLRLAGGGELFF.

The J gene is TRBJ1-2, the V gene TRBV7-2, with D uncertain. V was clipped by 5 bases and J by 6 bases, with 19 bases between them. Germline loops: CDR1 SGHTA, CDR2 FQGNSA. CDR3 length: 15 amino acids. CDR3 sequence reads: CASSPRWPSMHGYTF. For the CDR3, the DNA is TGTGCCAGCAGCCCCCGCTGGCCGTCTATGCATGGCTACACCTTC.

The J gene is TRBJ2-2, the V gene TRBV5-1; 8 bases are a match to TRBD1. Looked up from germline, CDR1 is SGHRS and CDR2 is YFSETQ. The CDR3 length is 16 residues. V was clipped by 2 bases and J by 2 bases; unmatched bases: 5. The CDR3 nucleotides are TGCGCCAGCAGCTTCCACGGGACAGGCAACACCGGGGAGCTGTTTTTT. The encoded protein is CASSFHGTGNTGELFF.

CDR3 protein: CASSLEPGPGGGYTF. CDR3 nucleotide sequence: TGTGCCAGCAGCTTGGAACCAGGACCCGGAGGGGGCTACACCTTC. This rearrangement joins TRBV5-4 to TRBJ1-2, with D uncertain. Trimming removed 0 bases at V and 8 bases at J, with 17 bases between. The CDR3 consists of 15 residues. Germline CDR1 SGHNT, CDR2 YYREEE (reference sequence).

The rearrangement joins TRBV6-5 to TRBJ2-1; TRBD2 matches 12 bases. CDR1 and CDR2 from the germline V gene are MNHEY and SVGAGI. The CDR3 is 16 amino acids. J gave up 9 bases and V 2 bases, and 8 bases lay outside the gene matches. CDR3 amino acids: CASSYKTSGGRGEQFF. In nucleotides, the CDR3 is TGTGCCAGCAGTTACAAGACTAGCGGGGGCCGGGGTGAGCAGTTCTTC.

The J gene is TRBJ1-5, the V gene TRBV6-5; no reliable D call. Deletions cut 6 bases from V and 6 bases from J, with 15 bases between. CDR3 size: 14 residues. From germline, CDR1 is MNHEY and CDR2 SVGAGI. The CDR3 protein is CASSRQSWAQPQHF. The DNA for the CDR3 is TGTGCCAGCAGCCGACAATCATGGGCTCAGCCCCAGCATTTT.

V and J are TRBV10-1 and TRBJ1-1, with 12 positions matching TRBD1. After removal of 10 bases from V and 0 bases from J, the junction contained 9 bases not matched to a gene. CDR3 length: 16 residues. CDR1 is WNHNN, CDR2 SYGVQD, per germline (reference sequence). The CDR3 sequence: CAIEGDRGQVNTEAFF. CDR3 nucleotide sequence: TGCGCCATCGAGGGGGACAGGGGGCAGGTGAACACTGAAGCTTTCTTT.

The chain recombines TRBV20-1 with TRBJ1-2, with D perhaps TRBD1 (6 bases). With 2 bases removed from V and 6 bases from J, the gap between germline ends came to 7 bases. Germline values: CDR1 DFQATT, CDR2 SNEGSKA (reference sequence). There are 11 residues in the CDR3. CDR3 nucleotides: TGCAGTGCTAGAAGGGGGAATGGCTACACCTTC. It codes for CSARRGNGYTF.

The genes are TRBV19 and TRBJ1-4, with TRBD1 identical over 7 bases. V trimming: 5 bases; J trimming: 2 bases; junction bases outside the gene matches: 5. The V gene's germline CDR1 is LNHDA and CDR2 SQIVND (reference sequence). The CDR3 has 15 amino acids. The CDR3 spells CASSLGTATNEKLFF. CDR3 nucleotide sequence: TGTGCCAGTAGTCTCGGGACAGCGACTAATGAAAAACTGTTTTTT.

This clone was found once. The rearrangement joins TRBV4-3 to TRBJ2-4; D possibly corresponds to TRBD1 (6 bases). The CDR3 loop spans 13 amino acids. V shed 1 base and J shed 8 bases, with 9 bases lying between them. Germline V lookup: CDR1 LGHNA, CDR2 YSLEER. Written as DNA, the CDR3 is TGCGCCAGCAGCCAAGGAGAGGGGGACATTCAGTACTTC. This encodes CASSQGEGDIQYF.

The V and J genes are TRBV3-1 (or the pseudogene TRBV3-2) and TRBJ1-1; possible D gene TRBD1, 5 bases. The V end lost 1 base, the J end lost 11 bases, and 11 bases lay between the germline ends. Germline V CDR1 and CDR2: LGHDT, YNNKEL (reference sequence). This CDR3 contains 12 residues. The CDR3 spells CASSQGAGSAFF. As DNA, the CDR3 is TGTGCCAGCAGCCAAGGGGCAGGGTCGGCTTTCTTT.